These 16 T cell receptor beta chains came from one sample sequenced in a study of T cell responses to AZD1222 COVID-19 vaccine. Sequencing used immunoSEQ multiplex PCR; TCRdb keeps in-frame clones, though not all of them. The sample shows 150,000 or so clones, approximately 90% of them seen only once. The specimen comprised peripheral blood, sampled on day 0 of AZD1222 vaccination. These TCRs come from an adult in good health.

The rearrangement links TRBV18 to TRBJ1-6, with D perhaps TRBD1 (5 bases). The V and J ends lost 2 bases and 5 bases respectively, with 19 bases between them. The V gene's germline CDR1 is KGHSH and CDR2 LQKENI. The CDR3 has 18 residues. In DNA form, the CDR3 reads TGTGCCAGCTCACCAATCCCCGGGACCCAGACCGATAATTCACCCCTCCACTTT. It yields the protein CASSPIPGTQTDNSPLHF.

This clone came up once. The CDR3 nucleotides read TGTGCCAGCAGCCCAGACCCGGCAGGGGGCTCTGAAAAACTGTTTTTT. Encoded protein: CASSPDPAGGSEKLFF. The V gene is TRBV5-4, the J gene TRBJ1-4, with 8 bases that match TRBD1. V shed 4 bases and J 7 bases; nucleotides not matched to a gene: 12. Germline loops: CDR1 SGHNT, CDR2 YYREEE (reference sequence). CDR3 length: 16 residues.

V usage is TRBV18 and J usage is TRBJ2-2; tentative D call: TRBD2 (6 bases). Germline CDR1 KGHSH, CDR2 LQKENI. The V end was cut by 3 bases, the J end by 0 bases, with 8 bases between. CDR3 size: 15 residues. In DNA form, the CDR3 reads TGTGCCAGCTCACCGGGACTTACGAACACCGGGGAGCTGTTTTTT. This gives the protein CASSPGLTNTGELFF.

This sequence joins TRBV19 and TRBJ1-2; D gene unclear. V was clipped by 6 bases and J by 4 bases, with 9 bases between them. CDR1 and CDR2 (germline): LNHDA, SQIVND (reference sequence). There are 12 residues in the CDR3. Here the CDR3 reads CASRNGPYGYTF. CDR3 nucleotides: TGTGCCAGTAGGAATGGACCCTATGGCTACACCTTC.

This chain connects TRBV27 to TRBJ1-5, with D uncertain. The V gene lost 8 bases and the J gene lost 7 bases, with 3 bases spanning the gap. CDR1 is MNHEY, CDR2 SMNVEV, per germline (reference sequence). The CDR3 loop spans 9 amino acids. CDR3 sequence: CASGQPQHF. DNA of the CDR3: TGTGCCAGCGGGCAGCCCCAGCATTTT.

This clone was picked up a small number of times. The rearrangement links TRBV7-3 to TRBJ1-6; perhaps TRBD1 as D (5 bases). Germline-derived CDR1 and CDR2 are SGHTA and FQGTGA. The CDR3 runs 17 residues. Between the trimmed V and J ends, which lost 0 bases and 7 bases, there was a span of 16 bases. The CDR3 is CASSLTGDLRANSPLHF. The CDR3 nucleotides are TGTGCCAGCAGCTTAACGGGGGACCTTAGGGCGAATTCACCCCTCCACTTT.

The V call is TRBV5-1, the J call TRBJ2-2; D is ambiguous. The V and J ends lost 4 bases and 2 bases respectively, with 12 bases between them. This CDR3 comprises 15 residues. Germline loops: CDR1 SGHRS, CDR2 YFSETQ. This CDR3 is CASSPTHFNTGELFF. CDR3 DNA: TGCGCCAGCAGCCCGACACACTTCAACACCGGGGAGCTGTTTTTT.

The chain employs TRBV4-3 and TRBJ2-7; 9 positions match TRBD1. The CDR3 is 16 amino acids. Germline V CDR1 and CDR2: LGHNA, YSLEER. V was pared by 2 bases and J by 3 bases, with 8 bases of the junction left unmatched. This CDR3 reads CASSQQTGGRFYEQYF. Here the CDR3 DNA reads TGCGCCAGCAGCCAACAGACAGGGGGTCGTTTCTACGAGCAGTACTTC.

This clone turned up a few times. The V call is TRBV7-8, the J call TRBJ1-2; no reliable D call. The CDR3 has 14 residues. Germline V CDR1 and CDR2: SGHVS, FQNEAQ. V gave up 5 bases and J gave up 3 bases, with 13 bases separating them. CDR3 DNA: TGTGCCAGCAGCCCGACACGGACGGACTATGGCTACACCTTC. Protein: CASSPTRTDYGYTF.

In this sample, this clone turned up once. The chain recombines TRBV14 with TRBJ2-5, with a possible D match to TRBD1 (6 bases). Trimming stripped 4 bases from V and 5 bases from J, with 11 bases between. Germline V gene lookup returns CDR1 SGHDN and CDR2 FVKESK. This CDR3 contains 13 residues. In DNA form, the CDR3 reads TGTGCCAGCAGCCGAGGACAGACGGAGACCCAGTACTTC. Its translation is CASSRGQTETQYF.

A single count supports this clone. This chain uses TRBV18 with TRBJ1-5; TRBD1 agrees at 7 bases. The V gene's germline CDR1 is KGHSH and CDR2 LQKENI. This CDR3 region has 16 residues. Unmatched junction bases numbered 8, after V lost 0 bases and J lost 6 bases. CDR3 loop: CASSPPARGERQPQHF. In DNA, the CDR3 is TGTGCCAGCTCACCACCTGCCAGGGGGGAGCGTCAGCCCCAGCATTTT.

The V and J genes are TRBV11-3 and TRBJ2-1; 7 bases are shared with TRBD2. The CDR3 contains 15 residues. Germline lookup yields CDR1 SGHNT and CDR2 YENEEA. V shed 1 base, J shed 0 bases, and the junction held 0 bases outside the gene matches. Here the CDR3 DNA reads TGTGCCAGCAGCTTAGGGGACTACTCCTACAATGAGCAGTTCTTC. Its translation is CASSLGDYSYNEQFF. Full variable domain (rest looked up from reference TRBV11-3 and TRBJ2-1): EAGVVQSPRYKIIEKKQPVAFWCNPISGHNTLYWYLQNLGQGPELLIRYENEEAVDDSQLPKDRFSAERLKGVDSTLKIQPAELGDSAVYLCASSLGDYSYNEQFFGPGTRLTVL.

The V call is TRBV2, the J call TRBJ1-1; D gene unclear. The CDR3 sequence is 13 residues long. Trimming took 8 bases from V and 6 from J, leaving 16 bases between them. Germline-derived CDR1 and CDR2 are SNHLY and FYNNEI. As DNA, the CDR3 is TGTGCCAGCGCCCGGGAGAAATCCTCTGAAGCTTTCTTT. Protein product: CASAREKSSEAFF.

The rearrangement links TRBV5-1 to TRBJ1-6, with 7 bases fitting TRBD1. The V and J ends lost 4 bases and 5 bases, in that order; junction bases with no gene match: 6. Germline loops: CDR1 SGHRS, CDR2 YFSETQ. The CDR3 totals 15 residues. The CDR3 loop is CASSTTGPNNSPLHF. For the CDR3, the DNA is TGCGCCAGCAGCACGACAGGGCCGAATAATTCACCCCTCCACTTT.

The V call is TRBV20-1, the J call TRBJ2-1; 16 bases fit TRBD2. Germline V CDR1 and CDR2: DFQATT, SNEGSKA (reference sequence). J lost 9 bases, V lost 3 bases, and 8 bases had no gene match. CDR3 length: 16 amino acids. CDR3 nucleotide sequence: TGCAGTGCTAGTCGAGGGACTAGCGGGAGGGTTTCTGAGCAGTTCTTC. Protein sequence: CSASRGTSGRVSEQFF.

The V and J genes are TRBV30 and TRBJ1-2, with D unclear. V lost 5 bases, J lost 4 bases, and 11 bases lay in between. Germline CDR1 is GTSNPN and CDR2 is SVGIG (reference sequence). The CDR3 covers 12 residues. This CDR3 reads CAWDPKAYGYTF. CDR3 sequence (DNA): TGTGCCTGGGACCCTAAAGCCTATGGCTACACCTTC.